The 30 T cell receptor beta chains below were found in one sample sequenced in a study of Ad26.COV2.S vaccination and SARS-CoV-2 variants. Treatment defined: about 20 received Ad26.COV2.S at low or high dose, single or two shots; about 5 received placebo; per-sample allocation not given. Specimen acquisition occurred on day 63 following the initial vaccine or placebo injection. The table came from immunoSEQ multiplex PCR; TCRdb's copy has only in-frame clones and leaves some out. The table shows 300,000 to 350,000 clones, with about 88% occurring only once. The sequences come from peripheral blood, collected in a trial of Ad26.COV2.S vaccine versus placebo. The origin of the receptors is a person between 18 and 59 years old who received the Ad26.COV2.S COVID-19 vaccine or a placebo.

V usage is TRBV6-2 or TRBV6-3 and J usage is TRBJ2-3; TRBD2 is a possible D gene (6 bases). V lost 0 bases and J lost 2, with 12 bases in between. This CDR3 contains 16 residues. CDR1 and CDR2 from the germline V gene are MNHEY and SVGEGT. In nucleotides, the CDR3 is TGTGCCAGCAGTTACTCTCCGGGACTCTTCACAGATACGCAGTATTTT. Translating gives CASSYSPGLFTDTQYF.

CDR3 sequence (DNA): TGCGCCAGCAGCCAAGAGCCTGGGACTAGCGGGAGATACGAGCAGTACTTC. Its protein product is CASSQEPGTSGRYEQYF. This rearrangement joins TRBV4-1 to TRBJ2-7; the match to TRBD2 covers 14 bases. Unmatched junction bases numbered 5, after V lost 0 bases and J lost 4 bases. CDR1 and CDR2 from the germline V gene are MGHRA and YSYEKL. The CDR3 sequence is 17 residues long.

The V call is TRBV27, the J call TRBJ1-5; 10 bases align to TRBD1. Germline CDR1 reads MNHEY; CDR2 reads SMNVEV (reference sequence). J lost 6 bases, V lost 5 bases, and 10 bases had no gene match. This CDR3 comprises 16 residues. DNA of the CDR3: TGTGCCAGCAGTCCATTTGGACAGGGGGGGAGTCAGCCCCAGCATTTT. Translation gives CASSPFGQGGSQPQHF.

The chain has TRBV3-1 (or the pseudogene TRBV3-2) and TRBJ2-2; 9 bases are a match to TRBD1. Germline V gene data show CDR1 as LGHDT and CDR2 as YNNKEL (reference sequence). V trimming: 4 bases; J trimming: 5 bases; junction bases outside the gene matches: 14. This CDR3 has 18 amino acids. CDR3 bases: TGTGCCAGCAGCCGACTAACGCAACAGGGGGCTCGGACCGGGGAGCTGTTTTTT. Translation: CASSRLTQQGARTGELFF.

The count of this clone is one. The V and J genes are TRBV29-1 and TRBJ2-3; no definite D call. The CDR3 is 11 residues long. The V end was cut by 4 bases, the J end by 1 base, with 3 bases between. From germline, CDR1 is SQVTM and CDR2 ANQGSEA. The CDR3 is CSVGGTDTQYF. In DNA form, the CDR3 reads TGCAGCGTTGGGGGCACAGATACGCAGTATTTT.

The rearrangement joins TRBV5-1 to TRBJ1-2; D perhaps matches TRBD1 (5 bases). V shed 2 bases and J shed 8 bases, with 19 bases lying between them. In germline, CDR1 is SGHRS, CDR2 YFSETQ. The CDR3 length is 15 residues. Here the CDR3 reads CASSFTPTSGRGYTF. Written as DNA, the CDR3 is TGCGCCAGCAGCTTTACTCCAACCTCAGGGCGCGGCTACACCTTC.

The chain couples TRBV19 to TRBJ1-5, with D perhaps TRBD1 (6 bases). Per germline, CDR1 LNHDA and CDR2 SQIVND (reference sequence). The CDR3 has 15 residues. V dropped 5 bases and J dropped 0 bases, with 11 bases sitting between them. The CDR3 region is CASSWAGDSNQPQHF. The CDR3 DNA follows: TGTGCCAGTAGTTGGGCAGGGGATAGCAATCAGCCCCAGCATTTT. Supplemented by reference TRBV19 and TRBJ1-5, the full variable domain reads DGGITQSPKYLFRKEGQNVTLSCEQNLNHDAMYWYRQDPGQGLRLIYYSQIVNDFQKGDIAEGYSVSREKKESFPLTVTSAQKNPTAFYLCASSWAGDSNQPQHFGDGTRLSIL.

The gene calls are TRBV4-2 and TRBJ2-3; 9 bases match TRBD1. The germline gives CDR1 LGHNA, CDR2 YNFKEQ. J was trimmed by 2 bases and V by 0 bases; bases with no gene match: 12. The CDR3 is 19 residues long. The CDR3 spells CASSQEAPGGTGFTDTQYF. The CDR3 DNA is TGTGCCAGCAGCCAAGAGGCCCCCGGGGGGACAGGGTTCACAGATACGCAGTATTTT.

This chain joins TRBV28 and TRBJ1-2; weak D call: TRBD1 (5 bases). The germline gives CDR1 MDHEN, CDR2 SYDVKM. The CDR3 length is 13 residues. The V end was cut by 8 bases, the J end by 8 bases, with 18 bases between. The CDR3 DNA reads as TGTGCCAGCGGTGCAGGGCAGGCCGGGGGCTACACCTTC. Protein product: CASGAGQAGGYTF.

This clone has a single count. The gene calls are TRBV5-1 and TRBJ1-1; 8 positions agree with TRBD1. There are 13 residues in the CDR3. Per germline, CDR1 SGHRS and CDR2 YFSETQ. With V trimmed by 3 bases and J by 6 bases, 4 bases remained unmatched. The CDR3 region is CASSYTGGAEAFF. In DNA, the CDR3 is TGCGCCAGCAGCTATACAGGGGGGGCTGAAGCTTTCTTT.

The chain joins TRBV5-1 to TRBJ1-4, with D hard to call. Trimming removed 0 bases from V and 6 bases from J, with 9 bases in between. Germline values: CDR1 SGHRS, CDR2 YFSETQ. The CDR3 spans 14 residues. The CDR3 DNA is TGCGCCAGCAGCTTGGATCGGATTGATGAAAAACTGTTTTTT. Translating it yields CASSLDRIDEKLFF.

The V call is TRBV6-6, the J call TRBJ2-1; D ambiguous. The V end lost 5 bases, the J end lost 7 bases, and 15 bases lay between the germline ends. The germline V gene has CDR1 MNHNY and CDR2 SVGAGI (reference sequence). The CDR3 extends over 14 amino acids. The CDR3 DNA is TGTGCCAGCAGTCTCCTTGGCGGCGGTAATGAGCAGTTCTTC. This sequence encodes CASSLLGGGNEQFF.

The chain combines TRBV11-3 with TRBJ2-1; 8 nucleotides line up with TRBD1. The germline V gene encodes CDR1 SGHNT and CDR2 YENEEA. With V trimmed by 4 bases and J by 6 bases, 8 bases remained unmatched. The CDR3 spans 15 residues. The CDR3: CASSSRTGTPNEQFF. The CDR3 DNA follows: TGTGCCAGCAGCTCCAGGACAGGGACCCCCAATGAGCAGTTCTTC.

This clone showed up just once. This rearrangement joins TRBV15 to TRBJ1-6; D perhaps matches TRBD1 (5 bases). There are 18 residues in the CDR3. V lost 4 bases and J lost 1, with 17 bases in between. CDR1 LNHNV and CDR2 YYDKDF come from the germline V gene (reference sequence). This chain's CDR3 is CATSMLGTGRSYNSPLHF. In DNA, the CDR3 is TGTGCCACCAGCATGTTGGGAACAGGCCGGTCCTATAATTCACCCCTCCACTTT.

The CDR3 loop reads CASSLRGSGANVLTF. CDR3 DNA: TGCGCCAGCAGCCTCAGGGGCTCTGGGGCCAACGTCCTGACTTTC. The chain has TRBV4-1 and TRBJ2-6, with D perhaps matching TRBD1 (6 bases). Germline loops: CDR1 MGHRA, CDR2 YSYEKL. The CDR3 spans 15 residues. Deletions cut 4 bases from V and 0 bases from J, with 7 bases between.

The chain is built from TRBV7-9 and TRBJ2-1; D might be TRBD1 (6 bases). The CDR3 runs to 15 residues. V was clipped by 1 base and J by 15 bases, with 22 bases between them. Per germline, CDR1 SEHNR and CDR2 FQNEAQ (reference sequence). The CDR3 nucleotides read TGTGCCAGCAGCTTAGGGGGGAGTGTCCACACACAGGGGTTCTTC. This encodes CASSLGGSVHTQGFF. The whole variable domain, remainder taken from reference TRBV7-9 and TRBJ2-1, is DTGVSQNPRHKITKRGQNVTFRCDPISEHNRLYWYRQTLGQGPEFLTYFQNEAQLEKSRLLSDRFSAERPKGSFSTLEIQRTEQGDSAMYLCASSLGGSVHTQGFFGPGTRLTVL.

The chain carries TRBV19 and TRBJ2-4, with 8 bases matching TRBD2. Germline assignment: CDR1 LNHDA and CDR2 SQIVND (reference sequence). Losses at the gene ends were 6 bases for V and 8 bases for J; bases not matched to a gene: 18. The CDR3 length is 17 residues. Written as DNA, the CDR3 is TGTGCCAGTAGCCCAAGAGTAAAGCGGGAGATGGGGGACATTCAGTACTTC. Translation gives CASSPRVKREMGDIQYF.

CDR3 bases: TGCGCCAGCAGGACGGCCCTCACCTTGAACACTGAAGCTTTCTTT. Encoded protein: CASRTALTLNTEAFF. The gene calls are TRBV5-1 and TRBJ1-1; no reliable D call. This CDR3 is 15 amino acids long. Germline V CDR1 and CDR2: SGHRS, YFSETQ. Trimming cost V 5 bases and J 0 bases, with 14 bases left between them.

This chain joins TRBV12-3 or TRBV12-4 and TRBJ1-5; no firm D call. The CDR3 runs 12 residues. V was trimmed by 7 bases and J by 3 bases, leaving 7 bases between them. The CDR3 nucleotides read TGTGCCAGCACCAGGCCCAATCAGCCCCAGCATTTT. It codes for CASTRPNQPQHF.

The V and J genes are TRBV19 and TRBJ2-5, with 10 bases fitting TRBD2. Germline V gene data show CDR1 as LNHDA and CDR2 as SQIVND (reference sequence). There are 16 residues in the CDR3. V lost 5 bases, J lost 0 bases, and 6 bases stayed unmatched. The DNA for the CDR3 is TGTGCCAGTAGTTTAGCGGGGGGATTGTACCAAGAGACCCAGTACTTC. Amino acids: CASSLAGGLYQETQYF.

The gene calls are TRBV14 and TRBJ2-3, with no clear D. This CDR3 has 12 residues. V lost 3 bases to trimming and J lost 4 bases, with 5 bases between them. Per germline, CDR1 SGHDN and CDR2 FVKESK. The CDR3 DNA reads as TGTGCCAGCAGCCATCCGGCAGATACGCAGTATTTT. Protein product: CASSHPADTQYF.

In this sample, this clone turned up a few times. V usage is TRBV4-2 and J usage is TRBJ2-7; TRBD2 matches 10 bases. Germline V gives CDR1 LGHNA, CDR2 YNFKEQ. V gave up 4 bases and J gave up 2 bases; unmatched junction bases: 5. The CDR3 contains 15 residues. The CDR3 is CASSRGLAEPYEQYF. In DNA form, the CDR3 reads TGTGCCAGCAGCCGCGGACTAGCGGAACCCTACGAGCAGTACTTC.

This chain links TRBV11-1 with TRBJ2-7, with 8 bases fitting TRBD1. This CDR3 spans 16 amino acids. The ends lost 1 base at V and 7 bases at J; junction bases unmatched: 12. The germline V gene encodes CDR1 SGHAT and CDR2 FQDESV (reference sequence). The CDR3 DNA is TGTGCCAGCAGCTTAGGTACCCAGGGGGCCCGTATGGAGCAGTACTTC. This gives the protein CASSLGTQGARMEQYF.

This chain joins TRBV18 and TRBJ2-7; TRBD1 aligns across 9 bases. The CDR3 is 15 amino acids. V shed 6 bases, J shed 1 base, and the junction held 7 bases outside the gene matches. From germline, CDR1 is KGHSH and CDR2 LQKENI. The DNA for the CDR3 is TGTGCCAGCTCGGCTCCGGGACAGGGATCCTACGAGCAGTACTTC. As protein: CASSAPGQGSYEQYF. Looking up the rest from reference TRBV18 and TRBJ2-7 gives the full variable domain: NAGVMQNPRHLVRRRGQEARLRCSPMKGHSHVYWYRQLPEEGLKFMVYLQKENIIDESGMPKERFSAEFPKEGPSILRIQQVVRGDSAAYFCASSAPGQGSYEQYFGPGTRLTVT.

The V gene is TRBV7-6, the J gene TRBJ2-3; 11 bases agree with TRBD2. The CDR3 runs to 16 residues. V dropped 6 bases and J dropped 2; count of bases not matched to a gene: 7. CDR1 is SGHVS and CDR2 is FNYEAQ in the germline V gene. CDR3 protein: CASRSLAGGSTDTQYF. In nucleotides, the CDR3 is TGTGCCAGCAGATCATTAGCGGGGGGGTCCACAGATACGCAGTATTTT.

CDR3 in amino acids: CASGLVLGPPSRQGAYGYTF. The DNA for the CDR3 is TGTGCTAGTGGTTTGGTACTGGGCCCCCCAAGTAGACAAGGAGCCTATGGCTACACCTTC. This rearrangement joins TRBV12-5 to TRBJ1-2; D is uncertain. Trimming cost V 0 bases and J 4 bases, with 27 bases left between them. There are 20 residues in the CDR3. CDR1 is LGHNT, CDR2 FRNRAP, per germline.

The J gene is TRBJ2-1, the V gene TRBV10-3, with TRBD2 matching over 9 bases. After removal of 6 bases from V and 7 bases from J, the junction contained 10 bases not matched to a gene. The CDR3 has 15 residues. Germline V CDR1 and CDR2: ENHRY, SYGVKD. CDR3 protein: CAIRVRAGGGNEQFF. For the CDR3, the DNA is TGTGCCATCAGAGTGAGAGCGGGAGGAGGGAATGAGCAGTTCTTC.

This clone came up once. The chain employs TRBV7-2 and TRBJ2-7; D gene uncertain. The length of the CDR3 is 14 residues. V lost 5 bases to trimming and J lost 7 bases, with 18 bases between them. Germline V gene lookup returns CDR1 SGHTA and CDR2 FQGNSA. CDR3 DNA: TGTGCCAGCAGCCCTGGTGGAGCCACCGTGGAGCAGTACTTC. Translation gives CASSPGGATVEQYF.

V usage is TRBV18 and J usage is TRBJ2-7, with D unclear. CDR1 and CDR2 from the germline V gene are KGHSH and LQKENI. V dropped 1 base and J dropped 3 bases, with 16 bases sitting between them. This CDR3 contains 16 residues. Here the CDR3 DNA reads TGTGCCAGCTCACCACGTTTGGGTCGTTCGAACTACGAGCAGTACTTC. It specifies CASSPRLGRSNYEQYF.

The DNA for the CDR3 is TGTGCCAGCAGCTCTCGTAGCGGGGGAGGAGATACGCAGTATTTT. Its protein product is CASSSRSGGGDTQYF. The chain couples TRBV11-3 to TRBJ2-3; 9 bases match TRBD2. The CDR3 is made up of 15 amino acids. Germline CDR1 is SGHNT and CDR2 is YENEEA. Losses at the gene ends were 4 bases for V and 5 bases for J; bases not matched to a gene: 7.